This passage covers 9 T cell receptor beta chains from one sample sequenced in a study of human T cells and chemical hapten exposure. From the RACE reads, TCRdb called clonotypes with MiXCR, one entry per CDR3 protein. The sample has roughly 150,000 distinct CDR3 sequences; around a quarter are singletons. Indicated time point: patch test 3, about 24 weeks after DPC sensitization. Treatment of the sample: therapeutic diphenylcyclopropenone sensitization with weekly scalp DPC. This sample comprised whole blood, obtained in connection with sensitization to the hapten diphenylcyclopropenone (DPC). The receptors stem from a young woman with alopecia areata. Some clones in this sample may be carry-over from other donors' samples.

The rearrangement joins TRBV29-1 to TRBJ2-2, with unresolved D. This CDR3 contains 12 residues. Looked up from germline, CDR1 is SQVTM and CDR2 is ANQGSEA. Trimming cost V 3 bases and J 4 bases, with 6 bases left between them. This CDR3 is CSVDGFTGELFF. The CDR3 coding sequence is TGCAGCGTTGACGGGTTCACCGGGGAGCTGTTTTTT.

The CDR3 is CSVRDSAEQFF. The CDR3 region has the DNA TGCAGCGTCCGGGACTCCGCTGAGCAGTTCTTC. This chain links TRBV29-1 with TRBJ2-1, with D maybe TRBD2 (6 bases). The CDR3 has 11 residues. Germline values: CDR1 SQVTM, CDR2 ANQGSEA. V shed 6 bases and J shed 9 bases, with 12 bases lying between them.

This clonotype was seen a few times. The V and J genes are TRBV5-6 and TRBJ1-3, with D uncertain. The V end was cut by 4 bases, the J end by 0 bases, with 11 bases between. In germline, CDR1 is SGHDT, CDR2 YYEEEE. This CDR3 spans 15 amino acids. This CDR3 reads CASSTVDISGNTIYF. Written as DNA, the CDR3 is TGTGCCAGCAGCACCGTAGACATCTCTGGAAACACCATATATTTT.

A few counts support this clonotype. The rearrangement uses TRBV7-8 and TRBJ2-5, with D perhaps matching TRBD1 (5 bases). This CDR3 has 12 residues. Trimming removed 10 bases from V and 4 bases from J, with 13 bases in between. CDR1 and CDR2 from the germline V gene are SGHVS and FQNEAQ. The CDR3 sequence: CAITGGRETQYF. The CDR3, as DNA: TGTGCCATCACAGGCGGACGAGAGACCCAGTACTTC.

About this clonotype itself: This sequence may be a read error, since a much larger clone differs from it by one base. It is likely a read error, because the conserved phenylalanine at the end of the CDR3 is missing. The rearrangement uses TRBV20-1 and TRBJ1-6; TRBD1 is a possible D gene (5 bases). Trimming pared 0 bases from V and 9 bases from J, leaving 12 bases between. Germline CDR1 and CDR2: DFQATT and SNEGSKA (reference sequence). The CDR3 runs 14 residues. CDR3 in amino acids: CSAREAGWASPLHL. DNA of the CDR3: TGCAGTGCTAGAGAGGCAGGGTGGGCTTCACCCCTCCACCTT.

This clonotype was counted a few times. The rearrangement joins TRBV20-1 to TRBJ2-7, with D tentatively TRBD2 (5 bases). The germline CDR1 and CDR2 sequences are DFQATT and SNEGSKA (reference sequence). V was cut by 0 bases and J by 0 bases, with 12 bases left in between. This CDR3 region has 15 residues. Written as DNA, the CDR3 is TGCAGTGCTAGAGATTCGGCTAGCAGCTCCTACGAGCAGTACTTC. It is translated as CSARDSASSSYEQYF.

The chain couples TRBV29-1 to TRBJ2-7; 7 bases fit TRBD1. The CDR3 is 13 amino acids. V was clipped by 8 bases and J by 7 bases; unmatched bases: 14. Per germline, CDR1 SQVTM and CDR2 ANQGSEA. CDR3 sequence (DNA): TGCAGCACCATAAGGGGGCCCGGGGAGGAGCAGTACTTC. Its protein is CSTIRGPGEEQYF.

This clonotype was counted between two and nine times. The chain combines TRBV5-4 with TRBJ2-1; TRBD1 matches at 7 bases. V shed 4 bases and J 8 bases; nucleotides not matched to a gene: 6. Germline values: CDR1 SGHNT, CDR2 YYREEE (reference sequence). This CDR3 comprises 13 residues. The CDR3 coding sequence is TGTGCCAGCAGCGGGGTAGGGGGCTATGAGCAGTTCTTC. Translating it yields CASSGVGGYEQFF.

V usage is TRBV28 and J usage is TRBJ1-5; 11 nucleotides match TRBD1. Looked up from germline, CDR1 is MDHEN and CDR2 is SYDVKM. J lost 1 base, V lost 6 bases, and 8 bases had no gene match. This CDR3 is 17 amino acids long. CDR3 region: CASRDRGRLGSNQPQHF. The CDR3, as DNA: TGTGCCAGCAGGGACAGGGGGCGCCTGGGGAGCAATCAGCCCCAGCATTTT.